The present T cell receptor (beta chain) was sequenced within a study of beta chain features in type 1 diabetes. Study conclusions and caveats: All four CD4+ subsets of Type 1 diabetes patients contained TCRB CDR3s that were moderately but significantly shorter. The influence of HLA type on TCRB rearrangement stayed undetermined.

Reverse transcription of all isolated RNA meant that expressed TCRB transcripts were sequenced. Measured with immunoSEQ multiplex PCR; TCRdb has only the in-frame clones, and not every one. The repertoire holds about 650,000 clones, with approximately 13% as singletons. Turning to this clone: The antigen is undetermined.

Purity of each sorted population was above 95%. Germline V CDR1 and CDR2: LNHNV, YYDKDF (reference sequence). This CDR3 has 15 residues. V lost 6 bases and J 6 bases, leaving 18 bases between the germline ends. The receptor comes from a young man with type 1 diabetes. V and J are TRBV15 and TRBJ1-5, with D possibly being TRBD1 (6 bases). Material: naive CD4+ T cells from blood. CDR3 in amino acids: CATSQDSGHGQPQHF. The CDR3 nucleotides read TGTGCCACCAGTCAGGACAGCGGACATGGTCAGCCCCAGCATTTT.